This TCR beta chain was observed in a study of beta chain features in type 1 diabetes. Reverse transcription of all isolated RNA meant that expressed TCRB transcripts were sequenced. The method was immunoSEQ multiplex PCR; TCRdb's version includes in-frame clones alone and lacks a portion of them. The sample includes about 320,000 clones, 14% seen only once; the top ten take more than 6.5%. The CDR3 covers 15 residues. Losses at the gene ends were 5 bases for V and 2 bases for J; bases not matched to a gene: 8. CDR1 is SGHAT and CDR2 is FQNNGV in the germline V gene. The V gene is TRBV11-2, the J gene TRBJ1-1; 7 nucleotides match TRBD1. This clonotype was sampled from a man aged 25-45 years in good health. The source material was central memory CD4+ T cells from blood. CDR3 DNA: TGTGCCAGCAGCCTCGGGACAGCGATTAACACTGAAGCTTTCTTT. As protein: CASSLGTAINTEAFF.